The entry below gives a single T cell receptor (beta chain) sequence along with its context. This clone was observed a single time. This clone's antigen is unknown. Per-base qualities were not stored, and no clone one base away is much larger. These data belong to a study of blood T cell repertoires in COVID-19 (dated by TCRdb to between 2020 and 2021). About the investigation overall: Collaborator samples came from the United States, Italy and Spain and covered acute and convalescent phases of COVID-19. The material from the prospective study consisted of cDNA or gDNA derived from T cells, B-cell-depleted T cells, or PBMCs. Nearly every sample came with metadata listing a de-identified subject ID, COVID-19 status, age in years and sex. Samples came from the ongoing ImmuneRACE study (first 160 participants) plus 1,254 subjects from 6 global collaborators. The dataset comprised deeply sampled blood TCRbeta repertoires from subjects exposed to, actively infected with, or recovered from COVID-19. Where HLA class I and class II types were available, the types were taken from metadata supplied by the sample provider, not from assay-based typing. The repertoires were released in a freely available public database meant as a resource for research on the immune response to SARS-CoV-2.

Per the germline V gene, MNHEY is the CDR1 and SVGAGI is the CDR2. From the cysteine through the phenylalanine, the CDR3 covers 13 amino acids. Just CDR3 DNA is preserved here, 39 bases in frame from base 1. Trimming costs V 7 bases and J 3 bases, and their ends lie 10 bases apart. TCRbeta CDR3 regions were amplified from genomic DNA by means of the immunoSEQ Assay, a bias-controlled multiplex PCR. Per the original workflow: Within the assay, amplification of reference gene primers was used to estimate how many nucleated cells each sample contained. To quantify the absolute abundance of each unique TCRbeta CDR3 rearrangement, sequence reads were collapsed and filtered. For each sample, productive Simpson clonality was calculated by taking the square root of Simpson's diversity index across productive rearrangements. TCRdb stores this immuneACCESS table with in-frame sequences only. Part of the clones is absent; in the studies checked, under half of the shortfall reflects unresolved V genes, and no reason is known for the rest. V and J calls and clone size follow that table, whereas D and trimming were derived from the DNA. The sample table shows roughly 120,000 clones, and less than 90% are seen once. The ten top clones hold 1.9% of the sample.

Beyond this particular receptor, the publication reports: How much clinical and demographic metadata was included differed by source and by participant, and the metadata was provided uncurated.

The collaborating institutions used their own protocols to collect whole blood in K2EDTA tubes. For TCRbeta analysis, collaborators shipped samples in one of three forms: frozen whole blood, isolated PBMCs, or DNA extracted from either of those sample types. The sample consisted of peripheral blood. The V gene is TRBV6-5 and the J gene is TRBJ1-3; no D segment can be confidently identified. This sequence originates from an older man with acute or convalescent COVID-19. DNA sequence: TGTGCCAGCAAGAGGGCGGATGGAAACACCATATATTTT. The resulting protein is CASKRADGNTIYF.